This paragraph covers one TCR beta chain sequence. The data originate from a study of control samples from healthy donors and cancer patients. Trimming took 1 base from V and 8 from J; bases not matched to a gene: 7. From germline, CDR1 is SGHVS and CDR2 FQNEAQ. This CDR3 is 16 amino acids long. TCRdb's copy holds only in-frame clones and misses some; the assay was immunoSEQ multiplex PCR. The sample contains over 100,000 clones, 75% to 90% of which appear only once. Sequenced input: blood. The chain links TRBV7-8 to TRBJ2-1; 11 nucleotides align to TRBD2. This receptor was identified in a woman aged 45-65 years in good health. The CDR3 DNA reads as TGTGCCAGCAGCTTAGGTCTAGCGGGAGGCCTCCATGAGCAGTTCTTC. As protein: CASSLGLAGGLHEQFF.